Below are 32 T cell receptor beta chains sequenced from a single sample in a study of shared clonotypes between healthy human individuals. Some clones are missing from TCRdb's copy, which holds only in-frame ones; the method was immunoSEQ multiplex PCR. Among 1,500,000 or so clones listed, approximately 98.5% were seen once. The sample was naive CD4+ T cells sorted from blood. The subset denotes: CD45RA+ positively selected. Every receptor here comes from a man aged 25-45 years in good health.

V usage is TRBV2 and J usage is TRBJ1-2; the D gene is possibly TRBD1 (6 bases). V lost 4 bases and J 3 bases, leaving 6 bases between the germline ends. This CDR3 contains 12 residues. Germline values: CDR1 SNHLY, CDR2 FYNNEI. The CDR3 sequence is CASSAGDYGYTF. The CDR3 nucleotides are TGTGCCAGCAGTGCAGGGGACTATGGCTACACCTTC.

This chain connects TRBV19 to TRBJ1-2, with D tentatively TRBD1 (6 bases). Germline-derived CDR1 and CDR2 are LNHDA and SQIVND (reference sequence). The CDR3 covers 13 residues. Trimming removed 2 bases at V and 7 bases at J, with 11 bases between. The CDR3 protein is CASSIQGTFGYTF. The CDR3 DNA reads TGTGCCAGTAGTATACAGGGGACCTTTGGCTACACCTTC.

The V and J genes are TRBV27 and TRBJ2-4; 8 nucleotides agree with TRBD2. Germline values: CDR1 MNHEY, CDR2 SMNVEV (reference sequence). The CDR3 length is 14 residues. With V trimmed by 2 bases and J by 16 bases, 13 bases remained unmatched. The CDR3 protein is CASSLKAGVLRLYF. Here the CDR3 DNA reads TGTGCCAGCAGTTTAAAAGCGGGAGTACTCCGCCTATACTTC.

The chain is built from TRBV7-9 and TRBJ2-3, with TRBD2 matching 8 bases. This CDR3 is 17 amino acids long. The germline CDR1 and CDR2 sequences are SEHNR and FQNEAQ (reference sequence). V trimming: 4 bases; J trimming: 6 bases; junction bases outside the gene matches: 15. The CDR3, as DNA: TGTGCCAGCAGCTCGCTGCTAGCGGGTGAAACAGCGGATACGCAGTATTTT. Its protein product is CASSSLLAGETADTQYF.

This clone was recorded once. The identical CDR3 is also encoded by other nucleotide sequences in the sample. The chain joins TRBV11-3 to TRBJ2-7; 8 bases map to TRBD2. The CDR3 covers 16 residues. CDR1 SGHNT and CDR2 YENEEA come from the germline V gene. V was clipped by 6 bases and J by 2 bases; unmatched bases: 12. The CDR3 spells CASSLSGTGGTYEQYF. DNA of the CDR3: TGTGCCAGCAGTCTATCCGGGACGGGGGGGACCTACGAGCAGTACTTC.

V usage is TRBV6-1 and J usage is TRBJ2-7; 12 bases align to TRBD2. Germline CDR1 reads MNHNS; CDR2 reads SASEGT. The CDR3 spans 17 residues. V gave up 4 bases and J gave up 5 bases; unmatched junction bases: 12. CDR3 coding DNA: TGTGCCAGCAGTGTCTTGACTAGCGGGAGAGGTCCTAACGAGCAGTACTTC. Translating it yields CASSVLTSGRGPNEQYF.

The chain is built from TRBV6-1 and TRBJ1-5; D is possibly TRBD1 (5 bases). Trimming left V 4 bases short and J 4 bases short, with 11 bases between. The CDR3 has 14 residues. Germline CDR1 is MNHNS and CDR2 is SASEGT. The CDR3 reads CASSGPGGNQPQHF. DNA for the CDR3: TGTGCCAGCAGTGGCCCCGGGGGGAATCAGCCCCAGCATTTT.

V and J are TRBV14 and TRBJ1-1, with D uncertain. The CDR3 totals 16 residues. V lost 6 bases, J lost 0 bases, and 17 bases lay in between. Germline V gene data show CDR1 as SGHDN and CDR2 as FVKESK. The CDR3 nucleotides read TGTGCCAGCAGAAAAATTGGCGGAGAGTTGAACACTGAAGCTTTCTTT. Translated, it gives CASRKIGGELNTEAFF.

The chain couples TRBV7-6 to TRBJ2-3, with TRBD2 matching over 13 bases. Trimming removed 5 bases from V and 4 bases from J; junction bases left unmatched: 6. The CDR3 extends over 16 amino acids. Germline lookup yields CDR1 SGHVS and CDR2 FNYEAQ. CDR3 DNA: TGTGCCAGCAGCCCATCGGGACTAGCGGGATCAGATACGCAGTATTTT. Protein: CASSPSGLAGSDTQYF.

V and J are TRBV7-9 and TRBJ2-1; 11 nucleotides align to TRBD2. The germline V gene has CDR1 SEHNR and CDR2 FQNEAQ (reference sequence). The junction had 8 bases not matched to a gene; V was cut back by 0 bases and J by 7 bases. CDR3 length: 17 residues. The CDR3 reads CASSLAKLAGVGNEQFF. In nucleotides, the CDR3 is TGTGCCAGCAGCTTAGCTAAACTAGCGGGAGTGGGTAATGAGCAGTTCTTC.

V usage is TRBV9 and J usage is TRBJ1-3; TRBD1 is a possible D gene (6 bases). CDR1 and CDR2 from the germline V gene are SGDLS and YYNGEE. V gave up 3 bases and J gave up 5 bases, with 12 bases separating them. This CDR3 comprises 14 residues. The CDR3 DNA follows: TGTGCCAGCAGCGGTACAGGGTCAAGAAACACCATATATTTT. Protein: CASSGTGSRNTIYF.

The rearrangement uses TRBV9 and TRBJ1-3; tentative D call: TRBD1 (5 bases). CDR1 is SGDLS, CDR2 YYNGEE, per germline. The CDR3 runs 16 residues. With 0 bases removed from V and 1 base from J, the gap between germline ends came to 11 bases. This chain's CDR3 is CASSVVGGVSGNTIYF. DNA for the CDR3: TGTGCCAGCAGCGTAGTGGGGGGAGTTTCTGGAAACACCATATATTTT. The entire variable domain, with the rest obtained from reference TRBV9 and TRBJ1-3, is as follows: DSGVTQTPKHLITATGQRVTLRCSPRSGDLSVYWYQQSLDQGLQFLIQYYNGEERAKGNILERFSAQQFPDLHSELNLSSLELGDSALYFCASSVVGGVSGNTIYFGEGSWLTVV.

J is TRBJ2-5 and V is TRBV5-1; D ambiguous. The V gene lost 4 bases and the J gene lost 2 bases, with 18 bases spanning the gap. CDR1 SGHRS and CDR2 YFSETQ come from the germline V gene. The CDR3 runs to 16 residues. CDR3 sequence (DNA): TGCGCCAGCAGCACCGACGCAAGACTCAGACAAGAGACCCAGTACTTC. Translation gives CASSTDARLRQETQYF. The full variable domain, rest sourced from reference TRBV5-1 and TRBJ2-5, is KAGVTQTPRYLIKTRGQQVTLSCSPISGHRSVSWYQQTPGQGLQFLFEYFSETQRNKGNFPGRFSGRQFSNSRSEMNVSTLELGDSALYLCASSTDARLRQETQYFGPGTRLLVL.

The chain uses TRBV7-8 and TRBJ2-3; 10 nucleotides agree with TRBD2. The CDR3 runs to 18 residues. Per germline, CDR1 SGHVS and CDR2 FQNEAQ. Trimming took 5 bases from V and 1 from J; bases not matched to a gene: 12. Here the CDR3 DNA reads TGTGCCAGCAGCCGTCCCCGAGCTAGCGGGGGTGGCACAGATACGCAGTATTTT. It is translated as CASSRPRASGGGTDTQYF.

The rearrangement links TRBV7-2 to TRBJ1-1; D not certain. The CDR3 loop spans 14 amino acids. CDR1 SGHTA and CDR2 FQGNSA come from the germline V gene. With 2 bases removed from V and 3 bases from J, the gap between germline ends came to 10 bases. In nucleotides, the CDR3 is TGTGCCAGCAGCTTATCACTTACGGACACTGAAGCTTTCTTT. Its translation is CASSLSLTDTEAFF.

Of note for this clone: In the same sample, other DNA sequences code for this CDR3. The chain employs TRBV28 and TRBJ2-7; D uncertain. The CDR3 extends over 13 amino acids. Germline-derived CDR1 and CDR2 are MDHEN and SYDVKM. Trimming removed 5 bases from V and 4 bases from J, with 12 bases in between. The CDR3 nucleotides are TGTGCCAGCAGTCCCCCAGGTGCGTACGAGCAGTACTTC. Translation gives CASSPPGAYEQYF.

V gene TRBV28 combines with J gene TRBJ2-7; 8 positions match TRBD2. CDR1 and CDR2 from the germline V gene are MDHEN and SYDVKM. Trimming at V came to 4 bases and at J to 7 bases, leaving 9 bases not matched to a gene. CDR3 length: 14 amino acids. CDR3 residues: CASSSAGVGGEQYF. The CDR3, as DNA: TGTGCCAGCAGTTCAGCGGGAGTAGGGGGGGAGCAGTACTTC.

The J gene is TRBJ2-6, the V gene TRBV7-8; D call uncertain. Germline V gene lookup returns CDR1 SGHVS and CDR2 FQNEAQ. The CDR3 runs 17 residues. V was clipped by 4 bases and J by 0 bases, with 13 bases between them. CDR3 bases: TGTGCCAGCAGCTGGTCCGGACGGAGCTCTGGGGCCAACGTCCTGACTTTC. Translation gives CASSWSGRSSGANVLTF. The full variable domain, in which reference TRBV7-8 and TRBJ2-6 provide the parts outside the CDR3, is GAGVSQSPRYKVAKRGQDVALRCDPISGHVSLFWYQQALGQGPEFLTYFQNEAQLDKSGLPSDRFFAERPEGSVSTLKIQRTQQEDSAVYLCASSWSGRSSGANVLTFGAGSRLTVL.

This chain links TRBV27 with TRBJ1-1, with 7 bases identical to TRBD1. Germline assignment: CDR1 MNHEY and CDR2 SMNVEV (reference sequence). The CDR3 has 15 residues. The trim removed 3 bases at V and 0 bases at J, leaving 4 bases unmatched. In DNA, the CDR3 is TGTGCCAGCAGTTTCCTGGGGACAGTGAACACTGAAGCTTTCTTT. Its protein product is CASSFLGTVNTEAFF.

CDR3 protein: CASSGRGVDQPQHF. The CDR3 nucleotides are TGTGCCAGCAGTGGACGGGGGGTTGATCAGCCCCAGCATTTT. The V and J genes are TRBV6-6 and TRBJ1-5, with D tentatively TRBD1 (5 bases). V gave up 5 bases and J gave up 5 bases, with 13 bases separating them. Germline V CDR1 and CDR2: MNHNY, SVGAGI (reference sequence). CDR3 length: 14 residues.

This clone was counted a single time. The rearrangement links TRBV5-5 to TRBJ2-6; D is perhaps TRBD1 (6 bases). The CDR3 extends over 17 amino acids. The V gene lost 3 bases and the J gene lost 2 bases, with 15 bases spanning the gap. The germline gives CDR1 SGHKS, CDR2 YYEKEE (reference sequence). CDR3 residues: CASSSPLTGAGANVLTF. In DNA form, the CDR3 reads TGTGCCAGCAGCTCCCCCTTGACAGGTGCTGGGGCCAACGTCCTGACTTTC.

The chain joins TRBV14 to TRBJ2-2; TRBD1 matches at 7 bases. Germline V gene sequence: CDR1 SGHDN, CDR2 FVKESK. V dropped 2 bases and J dropped 4; count of bases not matched to a gene: 7. CDR3 length equals 16 residues. CDR3 bases: TGTGCCAGCAGCCAACATCAGACAGGGAGCACCGGGGAGCTGTTTTTT. Protein product: CASSQHQTGSTGELFF.

The genes are TRBV30 and TRBJ2-7; 10 bases agree with TRBD2. V was clipped by 4 bases and J by 6 bases; unmatched bases: 18. This CDR3 is 17 amino acids long. The germline V gene has CDR1 GTSNPN and CDR2 SVGIG (reference sequence). The CDR3: CAWTGGLAGARNFEQYF. The CDR3 nucleotides are TGTGCCTGGACGGGAGGGCTAGCGGGAGCTAGAAATTTCGAGCAGTACTTC.

This clone was seen once. The chain recombines TRBV7-2 with TRBJ1-5; D unresolved. The V end was cut by 5 bases, the J end by 0 bases, with 14 bases between. The CDR3 spans 16 residues. CDR1 and CDR2 (germline): SGHTA, FQGNSA. CDR3 sequence (DNA): TGTGCCAGCAGCACCGATGCCGGGAATAGCAATCAGCCCCAGCATTTT. As protein: CASSTDAGNSNQPQHF.

J is TRBJ2-1 and V is TRBV7-9, with D possibly being TRBD2 (11 bases). The germline gives CDR1 SEHNR, CDR2 FQNEAQ (reference sequence). The CDR3 sequence is 19 residues long. Trimming stripped 5 bases from V and 7 bases from J, with 30 bases between. Written as DNA, the CDR3 is TGTGCCAGCAGCCAGGACAGGGGGGAGACTAGCGGGACATGGAATGAGCAGTTCTTC. This sequence encodes CASSQDRGETSGTWNEQFF.

Of note for this clone: The sample has other DNA sequences that encode this CDR3 too. This chain connects TRBV5-1 to TRBJ2-1, with D possibly TRBD2 on 6 matching bases. In germline, CDR1 is SGHRS, CDR2 YFSETQ. Deletions cut 4 bases from V and 0 bases from J, with 14 bases between. CDR3 length equals 16 residues. The CDR3 is CASSLEGLSSYNEQFF. In DNA form, the CDR3 reads TGCGCCAGCAGCCTGGAGGGATTAAGCTCCTACAATGAGCAGTTCTTC. The whole variable domain, filled in from reference TRBV5-1 and TRBJ2-1, reads KAGVTQTPRYLIKTRGQQVTLSCSPISGHRSVSWYQQTPGQGLQFLFEYFSETQRNKGNFPGRFSGRQFSNSRSEMNVSTLELGDSALYLCASSLEGLSSYNEQFFGPGTRLTVL.

The chain couples TRBV28 to TRBJ2-3; D is possibly TRBD2 (5 bases). V was shortened by 3 bases and J by 4 bases, with 11 bases between the two germline ends. The CDR3 extends over 14 amino acids. Germline V CDR1 and CDR2: MDHEN, SYDVKM. CDR3 region: CASSFSEASDTQYF. The CDR3 coding sequence is TGTGCCAGCAGTTTTTCGGAGGCGTCAGATACGCAGTATTTT.

The chain couples TRBV5-1 to TRBJ2-5; D is undetermined. Trimming removed 6 bases at V and 5 bases at J, with 11 bases between. From germline, CDR1 is SGHRS and CDR2 YFSETQ. The CDR3 is 12 residues long. Written as DNA, the CDR3 is TGCGCCAGCACGACTGATCGGGAGACCCAGTACTTC. As protein: CASTTDRETQYF.

V and J are TRBV19 and TRBJ1-4; 9 bases are shared with TRBD1. The CDR3 runs to 14 residues. V was pared by 7 bases and J by 9 bases, with 9 bases of the junction left unmatched. CDR1 and CDR2 (germline): LNHDA, SQIVND (reference sequence). CDR3 region: CASTIPGQGKKLFF. The CDR3 nucleotides read TGTGCCAGTACGATACCGGGACAGGGAAAAAAACTGTTTTTT.

This chain connects TRBV5-1 to TRBJ1-2, with D possibly matching TRBD1 (6 bases). CDR1 is SGHRS and CDR2 is YFSETQ in the germline V gene. This CDR3 comprises 15 residues. The ends were cut back, 4 bases at V and 1 base at J, with 14 bases in the middle. The CDR3 DNA reads TGCGCCAGCAGCCGAGGATGGGGGCTTAACTATGGCTACACCTTC. This gives the protein CASSRGWGLNYGYTF.

V is TRBV11-2 and J is TRBJ2-5; TRBD1 is a possible D gene (5 bases). CDR3 length: 15 amino acids. V was shortened by 4 bases and J by 2 bases, with 14 bases between the two germline ends. Per germline, CDR1 SGHAT and CDR2 FQNNGV. The DNA of the CDR3 is TGTGCCAGCAGCTCCCAGATGACAGTGCAAGAGACCCAGTACTTC. Translation gives CASSSQMTVQETQYF.

Points on this clone: Other nucleotide sequences from this sample produce the same CDR3. This chain joins TRBV9 and TRBJ2-1, with D uncertain. From germline, CDR1 is SGDLS and CDR2 YYNGEE. This CDR3 contains 13 residues. Between the trimmed V and J ends, which lost 0 bases and 4 bases, there was a span of 5 bases. The CDR3 spells CASSVALYNEQFF. CDR3 in DNA: TGTGCCAGCAGCGTAGCTCTATACAATGAGCAGTTCTTC.